This T cell receptor (beta chain) is drawn from a study of neurological immune-mediated disorders. Broader study findings: CDR3 amino acid sequences of expanded clones were not shared across subjects, a result suggesting private repertoires in all groups.

In this sample, this clonotype turned up many times. Its antigen is unknown. PBMCs stored at -80 C, 2 million in total, were the source of the unsorted libraries. Trimming stripped 3 bases from V and 1 base from J, with 10 bases between. CDR3 length: 15 amino acids. Synthesis of cDNA used 5'RACE (with 10-nucleotide random UMIs). Over 200 million TCR-beta sequences from 15-18 subjects came out of each sequencing run. From the 5' RACE reads, TCRdb called clonotypes with MiXCR, one entry per CDR3 protein. The sample has 45,000 to 60,000 distinct CDR3 sequences, approximately 3.8% seen once. Sample: PBMCs. The chain links TRBV12-3 or TRBV12-4 to TRBJ2-4, with D uncertain. The clonotype was recovered from a man aged 25 to 45 with multiple sclerosis. CDR3 protein: CASSFGVVAKNIQYF. The CDR3 nucleotides are TGTGCCAGCAGTTTTGGGGTAGTGGCCAAAAACATTCAGTACTTC.